This T cell receptor (beta chain) was recovered during a study of naive and memory T cell subsets. Study results and limitations: Possibly reflecting memory cells re-expressing CD45RA, a few larger clonotypes occurred in naive repertoires, especially CD8.

This clonotype turned up a few times. Antigen: not known. The J segment lost 3 bases and the V segment lost 7 bases, leaving 7 bases of the junction unmatched. The germline gives CDR1 DFQATT, CDR2 SNEGSKA (reference sequence). This CDR3 contains 13 residues. The beta constant-region primer was an equimolar mix of two oligonucleotides covering TRBC1 and TRBC2. Ligated cDNA was amplified by four rounds of PCR with nested alpha and beta constant-region primers and SP2. One entry per CDR3 protein, called by TCRdb with MiXCR from the UMI-ligation and nested PCR reads. This table holds 150,000 or so distinct CDR3 sequences, roughly 23% found once.

What was sequenced was naive CD4+ T cells from blood. The chain is built from TRBV20-1 and TRBJ2-3; TRBD1 matches at 7 bases. The TCR sequence derives from a human donor in good health. The CDR3 DNA reads TGCAGTGTAGCACAGGGGTATACAGATACGCAGTATTTT. This encodes CSVAQGYTDTQYF.